Below, 24 T cell receptor beta chains from the same sample are listed, as sequenced in a study of cytotoxic CD8 clonotypes in ibrutinib-treated CLL. Produced via immunoSEQ multiplex PCR; TCRdb's table is partial and in-frame only. The data show about 130,000 clones, 70% to 90% seen once. The specimen comprised PBMCs, sampled after 24 months of ibrutinib treatment. These receptors were collected from a human donor with chronic lymphocytic leukemia.

The gene calls are TRBV2 and TRBJ2-1; a weak D match, TRBD2 (6 bases). Deletions cut 4 bases from V and 5 bases from J, with 12 bases between. The CDR3 is made up of 14 amino acids. Looked up from germline, CDR1 is SNHLY and CDR2 is FYNNEI. The CDR3 DNA sequence: TGTGCCAGCAGTGGGCTAGCGATCAACAATGAGCAGTTCTTC. Amino acid sequence: CASSGLAINNEQFF.

The V call is TRBV10-3, the J call TRBJ2-7, with D possibly matching TRBD1 (5 bases). V was trimmed by 2 bases and J by 6 bases, leaving 14 bases between them. Germline loops: CDR1 ENHRY, CDR2 SYGVKD. The CDR3 loop spans 14 amino acids. CDR3 protein: CAISENGQGGEQYF. The CDR3 DNA reads TGTGCCATCAGTGAGAATGGGCAGGGTGGCGAGCAGTACTTC.

The chain carries TRBV27 and TRBJ1-1; no firm D call. The CDR3 is 15 amino acids. The V and J ends lost 1 base and 2 bases respectively, with 11 bases between them. Germline V CDR1 and CDR2: MNHEY, SMNVEV (reference sequence). The CDR3 spells CASSLLRGTNTEAFF. Written as DNA, the CDR3 is TGTGCCAGCAGTTTATTACGGGGTACTAACACTGAAGCTTTCTTT.

This chain joins TRBV28 and TRBJ2-1, with 12 bases lining up with TRBD2. The CDR3 spans 17 residues. Per the germline V gene, CDR1 is MDHEN and CDR2 is SYDVKM. The ends lost 6 bases at V and 9 bases at J; junction bases unmatched: 15. The CDR3 spells CASSKEFRTSGASEQFF. In nucleotides, the CDR3 is TGTGCCAGCAGCAAGGAATTCAGGACTAGCGGGGCCTCTGAGCAGTTCTTC.

This chain uses TRBV7-3 with TRBJ2-2, with unresolved D. This CDR3 is 16 amino acids long. Trimming removed 5 bases from V and 4 bases from J, with 17 bases in between. The germline V gene encodes CDR1 SGHTA and CDR2 FQGTGA. CDR3 sequence: CASSHREEQSTGELFF. CDR3 DNA sequence: TGTGCCAGCAGCCACCGTGAGGAGCAGAGCACCGGGGAGCTGTTTTTT. Based on the CDR3 plus reference TRBV7-3 and TRBJ2-2, the full variable domain is GAGVSQTPSNKVTEKGKYVELRCDPISGHTALYWYRQSLGQGPEFLIYFQGTGAADDSGLPNDRFFAVRPEGSVSTLKIQRTERGDSAVYLCASSHREEQSTGELFFGEGSRLTVL.

The chain links TRBV7-6 to TRBJ1-3; no clear D. The CDR3 runs 15 residues. V was cut by 2 bases and J by 4 bases, with 12 bases left in between. The V gene's germline CDR1 is SGHVS and CDR2 FNYEAQ. In DNA form, the CDR3 reads TGTGCCAGCAGCTTAACTGAGGGAGGGGGAAACACCATATATTTT. This gives the protein CASSLTEGGGNTIYF.

V and J are TRBV6-6 and TRBJ2-7; either TRBD1 or TRBD2 may fit D (5 bases each). The germline V gene encodes CDR1 MNHNY and CDR2 SVGAGI (reference sequence). V was clipped by 2 bases and J by 4 bases, with 12 bases between them. The CDR3 sequence is 14 residues long. CDR3 coding DNA: TGTGCCAGCAGTTACGGTAGGGGAGTTTACGAGCAGTACTTC. It specifies CASSYGRGVYEQYF.

The chain combines TRBV6-5 with TRBJ1-1, with 7 bases that match TRBD1. The CDR3 sequence is 15 residues long. Germline trimming cut 6 bases from V and 5 bases from J; bases unmatched to any gene: 12. Looked up from germline, CDR1 is MNHEY and CDR2 is SVGAGI. The CDR3 reads CASRQQPSTGTEAFF. The CDR3 nucleotides are TGTGCCAGCAGACAGCAGCCCTCGACAGGGACTGAAGCTTTCTTT.

The V call is TRBV4-1, the J call TRBJ1-2; 7 nucleotides agree with TRBD1. The V gene end was trimmed by 4 bases and the J gene end by 2 bases; junction bases not matched to a gene: 1. This CDR3 contains 13 residues. CDR1 is MGHRA, CDR2 YSYEKL, per germline. The CDR3 reads CASSPQGNYGYTF. CDR3 bases: TGCGCCAGCAGCCCACAGGGGAACTATGGCTACACCTTC.

This sequence joins TRBV29-1 and TRBJ2-5, with D uncertain. The closer fit of TRBJ2-7 to the DNA end suggests the J call may be wrong. Germline lookup yields CDR1 SQVTM and CDR2 ANQGSEA. The CDR3 contains 13 residues. The CDR3 DNA reads TGCAGCGTTCAGGACCGAAACTCCTACGAGCAGTACTTC. Translation: CSVQDRNSYEQYF.

The chain is built from TRBV7-9 and TRBJ1-2, with D maybe TRBD1 (6 bases). V lost 8 bases and J 5 bases, leaving 12 bases between the germline ends. CDR3 length equals 12 residues. Germline CDR1 and CDR2: SEHNR and FQNEAQ (reference sequence). The DNA for the CDR3 is TGTGCCAGCGTTACAGGGAGATATGGCTACACCTTC. This gives the protein CASVTGRYGYTF.

The chain is built from TRBV21-1 and TRBJ1-1. TRBV21-1 is termed a pseudogene. CDR3 length: 10 amino acids. The CDR3 nucleotides are TGTGCCAGCAGCGTTGTCTTTGCTTTCTTT. Translation gives CASSVVFAFF.

This clone has only one observation. The chain joins TRBV7-3 to TRBJ2-1, with D maybe TRBD2 (5 bases). Trimming took off 0 bases at V and 4 bases at J, with 10 bases between the two ends. Germline V lookup: CDR1 SGHTA, CDR2 FQGTGA. This CDR3 has 15 residues. In nucleotides, the CDR3 is TGTGCCAGCAGCTTAACCGCGGGCCTTTACAATGAGCAGTTCTTC. Amino acids: CASSLTAGLYNEQFF.

The V and J genes are TRBV6-5 and TRBJ2-4, with D possibly called TRBD1 or TRBD2 (5 bases each). The CDR3 contains 15 residues. V shed 6 bases and J shed 0 bases, with 12 bases lying between them. Germline CDR1 and CDR2: MNHEY and SVGAGI. The CDR3 DNA follows: TGTGCCAGCAGAGGGACGGGATTAGCCAAAAACATTCAGTACTTC. This encodes CASRGTGLAKNIQYF.

This chain joins TRBV19 and TRBJ1-4; weak D call: TRBD1 (6 bases). Germline CDR1 is LNHDA and CDR2 is SQIVND (reference sequence). The CDR3 has 15 amino acids. V was clipped by 2 bases and J by 5 bases, with 12 bases between them. CDR3 loop: CASSIRPRGNEKLFF. CDR3 DNA: TGTGCCAGTAGTATAAGGCCAAGGGGGAATGAAAAACTGTTTTTT.

V usage is TRBV19 and J usage is TRBJ1-2; D possibly corresponds to TRBD1 (6 bases). The V gene's germline CDR1 is LNHDA and CDR2 SQIVND (reference sequence). CDR3 length: 14 residues. Trimming pared 4 bases from V and 8 bases from J, leaving 17 bases between. The CDR3 reads CASSTTGQSLGYTF. CDR3 nucleotide sequence: TGTGCCAGTAGTACCACTGGACAGTCACTAGGCTACACCTTC. The whole variable domain, filled in from reference TRBV19 and TRBJ1-2, reads DGGITQSPKYLFRKEGQNVTLSCEQNLNHDAMYWYRQDPGQGLRLIYYSQIVNDFQKGDIAEGYSVSREKKESFPLTVTSAQKNPTAFYLCASSTTGQSLGYTFGSGTRLTVV.

CDR3 in amino acids: CASSREGDSFYTEAFF. The CDR3 nucleotides are TGTGCCAGCAGCCGTGAGGGGGACAGCTTCTACACTGAAGCTTTCTTT. This chain links TRBV11-2 with TRBJ1-1, with 7 bases identical to TRBD1. Germline lookup yields CDR1 SGHAT and CDR2 FQNNGV. J gave up 3 bases and V 5 bases, and 12 bases lay outside the gene matches. The CDR3 has 16 amino acids.

CDR3 bases: TGTGCCAGCAGACGTGGACCATACGAGCAGTACTTC. Translated: CASRRGPYEQYF. V gene TRBV5-6 combines with J gene TRBJ2-7; no clear D gene. This CDR3 has 12 residues. Germline assignment: CDR1 SGHDT and CDR2 YYEEEE. Trimming took 5 bases from V and 4 from J, leaving 10 bases between them.

The chain carries TRBV4-3 and TRBJ1-5; D is undetermined. Trimming removed 0 bases from V and 6 bases from J, with 12 bases in between. Germline CDR1 reads LGHNA; CDR2 reads YSLEER. The CDR3 sequence is 15 residues long. The CDR3 loop reads CASSQEVGGSQPQHF. CDR3 DNA sequence: TGCGCCAGCAGCCAAGAGGTGGGCGGGAGTCAGCCCCAGCATTTT.

CDR3 in amino acids: CASSSTGYEQYF. The CDR3, as DNA: TGTGCCAGCAGCTCGACAGGGTACGAGCAGTACTTC. The chain is built from TRBV7-9 and TRBJ2-7; TRBD1 agrees at 7 bases. Germline V gene data show CDR1 as SEHNR and CDR2 as FQNEAQ (reference sequence). With 4 bases clipped from V and 4 bases from J, the junction kept 1 base outside the gene matches. This CDR3 is built from 12 residues.

This chain connects TRBV19 to TRBJ1-2, with no clear D. Germline V lookup: CDR1 LNHDA, CDR2 SQIVND (reference sequence). CDR3 length: 14 amino acids. V shed 3 bases and J shed 6 bases, with 14 bases lying between them. The CDR3 DNA reads TGTGCCAGTAGTATCCGGGGATTGTTTGATGGCTACACCTTC. Protein: CASSIRGLFDGYTF.

This clone was recorded only once. The gene calls are TRBV6-6 and TRBJ1-3, with 9 positions matching TRBD1. CDR1 is MNHNY and CDR2 is SVGAGI in the germline V gene (reference sequence). The CDR3 is made up of 16 amino acids. V shed 3 bases and J 2 bases; nucleotides not matched to a gene: 5. CDR3 nucleotide sequence: TGTGCCAGCAGTTATACAGGGGGCGCGACTGGAAACACCATATATTTT. The encoded protein is CASSYTGGATGNTIYF.

This clone has a single count. The CDR3 region is CASSQDRQQAAFF. The CDR3 nucleotides are TGCGCCAGCAGCCAAGACCGCCAACAGGCAGCTTTCTTT. The chain combines TRBV4-3 with TRBJ1-1; TRBD1 might be the D (5 bases). The germline V gene has CDR1 LGHNA and CDR2 YSLEER. V shed 0 bases and J shed 10 bases, with 12 bases lying between them. This CDR3 region has 13 residues.

This chain connects TRBV6-5 to TRBJ2-7, with 8 bases lining up with TRBD2. CDR1 and CDR2 (germline): MNHEY, SVGAGI. The J segment lost 2 bases and the V segment lost 5 bases, leaving 8 bases of the junction unmatched. The CDR3 extends over 15 amino acids. The CDR3 sequence is CASSLQHGRAYEQYF. The DNA for the CDR3 is TGTGCCAGCAGTCTACAACACGGGAGGGCCTACGAGCAGTACTTC.